These 8 T cell receptor beta chains came from one sample sequenced in a study of blood T cell repertoires in COVID-19. Some clones are missing from TCRdb's copy, which holds only in-frame ones; the method was immunoSEQ multiplex PCR. The data show approximately 200,000 clones, with around 90% seen just once and around 1.5% held by the top ten. The specimen was peripheral blood. Source of these receptors: a man aged 18-30 years with active or convalescent COVID-19.

The chain joins TRBV5-5 to TRBJ2-7, with D hard to call. Trimming removed 0 bases from V and 3 bases from J, with 10 bases in between. The CDR3 has 14 amino acids. In germline, CDR1 is SGHKS, CDR2 YYEKEE (reference sequence). The CDR3, as DNA: TGTGCCAGCAGCTTGGGGCAGGTGTACTACGAGCAGTACTTC. Protein: CASSLGQVYYEQYF.

The V and J genes are TRBV10-3 and TRBJ2-1; maybe TRBD2 (6 bases). The germline gives CDR1 ENHRY, CDR2 SYGVKD. V lost 8 bases and J lost 5, with 13 bases in between. The CDR3 spans 13 residues. The CDR3 coding sequence is TGTGCCATCGACGGGACTGGCGACAATGAGCAGTTCTTC. Protein sequence: CAIDGTGDNEQFF.

V is TRBV9 and J is TRBJ1-1; D call uncertain. Germline lookup yields CDR1 SGDLS and CDR2 YYNGEE. CDR3 length equals 13 residues. The V end lost 2 bases, the J end lost 4 bases, and 9 bases lay between the germline ends. The chain's CDR3 is CASSVSGSTEAFF. In nucleotides, the CDR3 is TGTGCCAGCAGCGTGTCGGGGTCCACTGAAGCTTTCTTT.

The genes are TRBV19 and TRBJ2-2; possibly TRBD2 for D (6 bases). The CDR3 has 16 amino acids. Per the germline V gene, CDR1 is LNHDA and CDR2 is SQIVND (reference sequence). The V gene lost 1 base and the J gene lost 6 bases, with 15 bases spanning the gap. The CDR3 is CASSIGDEGGAGELFF. The CDR3 nucleotides are TGTGCCAGTAGTATAGGAGACGAGGGAGGTGCCGGGGAGCTGTTTTTT.

The chain is built from TRBV9 and TRBJ2-7; D not certain. The ends were cut back, 0 bases at V and 1 base at J, with 11 bases in the middle. Germline CDR1 reads SGDLS; CDR2 reads YYNGEE. The CDR3 has 15 amino acids. CDR3 region: CASSVALEDSYEQYF. CDR3 bases: TGTGCCAGCAGCGTAGCCTTAGAGGATTCCTACGAGCAGTACTTC.

V and J are TRBV27 and TRBJ1-6; 7 bases fit TRBD1. The CDR3 has 15 residues. The germline CDR1 and CDR2 sequences are MNHEY and SMNVEV (reference sequence). Trimming cost V 3 bases and J 5 bases; bases outside gene matches: 4. Here the CDR3 reads CASSLAGQNNSPLHF. CDR3 sequence (DNA): TGTGCCAGCAGTTTGGCGGGACAGAATAATTCACCCCTCCACTTT.

V and J are TRBV5-1 and TRBJ1-2; D gene unclear. The CDR3 runs 14 residues. The germline V gene has CDR1 SGHRS and CDR2 YFSETQ. Trimming took off 5 bases at V and 5 bases at J, with 16 bases between the two ends. This CDR3 reads CASSFVTGIYGYTF. The CDR3 region has the DNA TGCGCCAGCAGTTTCGTAACGGGGATTTATGGCTACACCTTC.

V usage is TRBV19 and J usage is TRBJ1-2; tentative D call: TRBD1 (6 bases). V was cut by 6 bases and J by 7 bases, with 15 bases left in between. From germline, CDR1 is LNHDA and CDR2 SQIVND (reference sequence). The CDR3 covers 13 residues. The CDR3 nucleotides read TGTGCCAGTAGCCCCGAGGGGGGGGGTGGCTACACCTTC. Translating gives CASSPEGGGGYTF.